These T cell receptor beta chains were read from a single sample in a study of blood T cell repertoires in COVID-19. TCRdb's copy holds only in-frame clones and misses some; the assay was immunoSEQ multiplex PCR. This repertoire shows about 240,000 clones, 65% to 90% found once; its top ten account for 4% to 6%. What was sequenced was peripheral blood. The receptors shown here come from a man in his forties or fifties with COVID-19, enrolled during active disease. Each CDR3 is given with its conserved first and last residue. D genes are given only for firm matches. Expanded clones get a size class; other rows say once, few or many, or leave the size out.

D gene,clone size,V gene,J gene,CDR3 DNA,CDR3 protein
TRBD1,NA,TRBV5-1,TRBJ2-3,TGCGCCAGCAGCTTGGGACAGGGGGCAGATACGCAGTATTTT,CASSLGQGADTQYF
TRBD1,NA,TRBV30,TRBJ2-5,TGTGCCTGGAGTGTCCTGACAGGGTCAACGGAGACCCAGTACTTC,CAWSVLTGSTETQYF
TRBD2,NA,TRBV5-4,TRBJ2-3,TGTGCCAGCAGCTTGGGTCCCAGCGGGGGGACTAGCACAGATACGCAGTATTTT,CASSLGPSGGTSTDTQYF
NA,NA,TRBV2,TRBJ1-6,TGTGCCAGCAGTGTCCTACAGAGCTCCTATAATTCACCCCTCCACTTT,CASSVLQSSYNSPLHF
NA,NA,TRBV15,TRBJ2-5,TGTGCCACCAGCAGCCGGGGGAGGTACCAAGAGACCCAGTACTTC,CATSSRGRYQETQYF
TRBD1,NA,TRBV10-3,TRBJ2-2,TGTGCCATCAGTAACCCTGCGGACAGGGGGACCGGGGAGCTGTTTTTT,CAISNPADRGTGELFF
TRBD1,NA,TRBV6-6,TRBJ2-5,TGTGCCAGCAGTTACCAGAGGGGGCGGCAGGAGACCCAGTACTTC,CASSYQRGRQETQYF
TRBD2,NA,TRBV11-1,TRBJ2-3,TGTGCCAGCAGCTTCAGGCGGGGGGGTACAGATACGCAGTATTTT,CASSFRRGGTDTQYF
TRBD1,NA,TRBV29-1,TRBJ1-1,TGCAGCGCCGGGACAGGGGGGGCACCTGAAGCTTTCTTT,CSAGTGGAPEAFF
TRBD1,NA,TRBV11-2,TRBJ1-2,TGTGCCAGCAGCCCCTGGACAGGAGACCACTATGGCTACACCTTC,CASSPWTGDHYGYTF
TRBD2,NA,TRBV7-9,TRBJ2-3,TGTGCCAGCAGCTTTGCTAGCGGGGGCACAGATACGCAGTATTTT,CASSFASGGTDTQYF
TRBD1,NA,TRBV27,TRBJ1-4,TGTGCCAGCAGTTTATGGGGCAGGGGGCACGAAAAACTGTTTTTT,CASSLWGRGHEKLFF
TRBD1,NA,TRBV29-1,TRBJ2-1,TGCAGCGTTGCAGTGGCAGGGGGCTACAATGAGCAGTTCTTC,CSVAVAGGYNEQFF
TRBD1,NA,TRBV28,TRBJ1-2,TGTGCCAGCAGTTTAGGACAGGGGTTAGGTGGCTACACCTTC,CASSLGQGLGGYTF
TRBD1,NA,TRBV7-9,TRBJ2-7,TGTGCCAGCAGCTTAGGGACAGGGACCTTGGACTACGAGCAGTACTTC,CASSLGTGTLDYEQYF
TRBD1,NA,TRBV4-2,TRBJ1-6,TGTGCCAGCAGCCCTTGGACAGGTCACGACTCCTATAATTCACCCCTCCACTTT,CASSPWTGHDSYNSPLHF
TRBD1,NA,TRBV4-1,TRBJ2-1,TGCGCCAGCAGCCAAGAGACCCCTCGACAGGGCAATGAGCAGTTCTTC,CASSQETPRQGNEQFF
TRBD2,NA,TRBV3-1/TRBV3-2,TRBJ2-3,TGTGCCAGCAGCCATGGGACTAGCGGGAGGGATACGCAGTATTTT,CASSHGTSGRDTQYF
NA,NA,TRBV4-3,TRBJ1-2,TGCGCCAGCAGCCAAGTTGAGGGCCCTTATGGCTACACCTTC,CASSQVEGPYGYTF
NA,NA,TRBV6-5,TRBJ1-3,TGTGCCACCGCCCGGGGCTCTGGAAACACCATATATTTT,CATARGSGNTIYF
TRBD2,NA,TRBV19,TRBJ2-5,TGTGCCAGTAGTGTCGGACTAGCGGGGCAGACCCAGTACTTC,CASSVGLAGQTQYF
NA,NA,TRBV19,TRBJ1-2,TGTGCCAGTAGTATTATGTCAGGGTCTGGCTACACCTTC,CASSIMSGSGYTF
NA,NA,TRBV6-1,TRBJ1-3,TGTGCCAGCAGTGATTGGCAGTCCTCTGGAAACACCATATATTTT,CASSDWQSSGNTIYF
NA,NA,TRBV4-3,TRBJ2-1,TGCGCCAGCAGCCAAGATCTTACTAGCAGTTCGTTCTTC,CASSQDLTSSSFF
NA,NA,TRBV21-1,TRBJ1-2,TGTGCCAGCAGCAAAAAGGAGGGACAGGGGGCAGGCTACACCTTC,CASSKKEGQGAGYTF
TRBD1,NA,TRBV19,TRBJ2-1,TGTGCCAGTAAGCGGACAGGGGTCTACAATGAGCAGTTCTTC,CASKRTGVYNEQFF
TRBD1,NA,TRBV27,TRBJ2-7,TGTGCCAGCAGTCCAGGGGGAGCTTTCTACGAGCAGTACTTC,CASSPGGAFYEQYF
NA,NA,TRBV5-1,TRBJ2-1,TGCGCCAGCAGGGAAGGGGTTGAGAATGAGCAGTTCTTC,CASREGVENEQFF
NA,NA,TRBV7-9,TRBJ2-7,TGTGCCAGCAGCGCTCCAGGGGTTACCTACGAGCAGTACTTC,CASSAPGVTYEQYF
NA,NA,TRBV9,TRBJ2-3,TGTGCCAGCAGCGCCTACCTAGAAGATACGCAGTATTTT,CASSAYLEDTQYF
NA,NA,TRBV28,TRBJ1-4,TGTGCCAGCAGTTTATCGTCAGGGTTTAATAATGAAAAACTGTTTTTT,CASSLSSGFNNEKLFF
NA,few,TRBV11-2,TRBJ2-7,TGTGCCAGCAGTGCAGACAGTGGTTCCTACGAGCAGTACTTC,CASSADSGSYEQYF
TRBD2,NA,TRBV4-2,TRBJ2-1,TGTGCCAGCAGCCAAGACCTAGCGGGGGACAATGAGCAGTTCTTC,CASSQDLAGDNEQFF
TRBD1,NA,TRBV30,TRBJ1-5,TGTGCCTGGGACAATATACAGGGGGCGCATCAGCCCCAGCATTTT,CAWDNIQGAHQPQHF
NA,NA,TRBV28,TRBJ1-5,TGTGCCAGCACCCCCCCCAGGGGCGGGCAGCATTTT,CASTPPRGGQHF
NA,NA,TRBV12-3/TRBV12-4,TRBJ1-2,TGTGCCAGCAGTTTAGTCGGGGGGCAAAGCTACACCTTC,CASSLVGGQSYTF
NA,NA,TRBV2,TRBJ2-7,TGTGCCAGCAGTGAAATGAGGGACGAGCAGTACTTC,CASSEMRDEQYF
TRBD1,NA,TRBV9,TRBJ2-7,TGTGCCAGCAGCGTAGCCCCGGACAGGGTTGTCTACGAGCAGTACTTC,CASSVAPDRVVYEQYF
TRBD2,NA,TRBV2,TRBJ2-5,TGTGCCAGCAGTCCGGCGGGGGTAGCGGGGGAGACCCAGTACTTC,CASSPAGVAGETQYF
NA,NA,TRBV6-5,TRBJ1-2,TGTGCCTGCGCGGGGACGGAGAGTAACTATGGCTACACCTTC,CACAGTESNYGYTF
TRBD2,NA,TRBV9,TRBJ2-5,TGTGCCAGCAGCGTAAGCGGGGTTCGGGAAGAGACCCAGTACTTC,CASSVSGVREETQYF
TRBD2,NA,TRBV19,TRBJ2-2,TGTGCCAGTATTCGATCGACTAGCGGGGGCCTCGCGGGGGAGCTGTTTTTT,CASIRSTSGGLAGELFF
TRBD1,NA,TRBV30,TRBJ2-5,TGTGCCTGGGACAGGGTCCGAGAGACCCAGTACTTC,CAWDRVRETQYF